This TCR beta chain was retrieved from a study of memory CD4+ T cells and cytomegalovirus serostatus. Study details: Of the healthy Belgian adults, 9 were CMV seropositive and approximately 24 seronegative. General observations from the study: Repertoires predicted CMV serostatus with median bootstrapped AUC of about 0.94.

Sequenced by immunoSEQ multiplex PCR; TCRdb stores in-frame clones only, minus some. The repertoire holds approximately 47,000 clones, with approximately 78% as singletons. This clone was recorded once. The antigen is undetermined. The sort gate was single viable CD3+CD4+CD8-CD45RO+ cells for memory CD4+ T cells. Positive selection with CD4 microbeads enriched total CD4+ T cells. This CDR3 is built from 16 residues. Between the trimmed V and J ends, which lost 0 bases and 0 bases, there was a span of 11 bases. CDR1 and CDR2 from the germline V gene are MNHNS and SASEGT. The sequence was obtained from an adult in good health and CMV-seronegative. The rearrangement uses TRBV6-1 and TRBJ1-1, with a possible D match to TRBD1 (5 bases). The sample taken for sequencing was memory CD4+ T cells from blood. The CDR3 region is CASSEARRGVNTEAFF. The CDR3 DNA is TGTGCCAGCAGTGAAGCCCGGCGGGGGGTGAACACTGAAGCTTTCTTT.